These T cell receptor beta chains were read from a single sample in a study of Graves' ophthalmopathy and Graves' hyperthyroidism. One entry per CDR3 protein, called by TCRdb with MiXCR from the multiplex PCR reads. The sample yields approximately 210,000 distinct CDR3 sequences, around 28% seen once. The sequencing sample was made of peripheral blood. The receptors originated from a man aged 50 to 60 with Graves' ophthalmopathy. Both conserved end residues are part of each CDR3. Each record gives: clone size, V gene, J gene, D gene, CDR3 DNA, CDR3 protein. The D gene is left open where the match is weak. Only some rows state a clone size, as once, few, many or a class for expanded clones.

>.|TRBV7-2|TRBJ2-5|TRBD1
TGTGCCAGCAGCTTAAGGAGGACAGGGAATCAAGAGACCCAGTACTTC
CASSLRRTGNQETQYF
>.|TRBV6-1|TRBJ1-5|.
TGTGCCAGCAGTGTCAGCAGGGGTCATAGCAATCAGCCCCAGCATTTT
CASSVSRGHSNQPQHF
>.|TRBV6-1|TRBJ1-3|.
TGTGCCGTATTTAGCACAGGACGTAGAAACACCATATATTTT
CAVFSTGRRNTIYF
>many|TRBV20-1|TRBJ2-5|TRBD2
TGCAGTGCTTCGCCCTGGACTAGCGGGAGGGGAGAGACCCAGTACTTC
CSASPWTSGRGETQYF
>.|TRBV2|TRBJ2-7|TRBD2
TGTGCCAGCAGGCTGGGACTAGCGGCCGAGCAGTACTTC
CASRLGLAAEQYF
>many|TRBV7-2|TRBJ2-7|.
TGTGCCAGCAGCTTAGGGCAGGGTCAATCCCCCTACGAGCAGTACTTC
CASSLGQGQSPYEQYF
>.|TRBV9|TRBJ2-7|TRBD1
TGTGCCAGCAGCGAGGGGGACAGTATCTCCTACGAGCAGTACTTC
CASSEGDSISYEQYF
>many|TRBV6-2/TRBV6-3|TRBJ2-7|.
TGTGCCAGCACCCCTTCCTACGAGCAGTACTTC
CASTPSYEQYF
>many|TRBV24-1|TRBJ2-7|TRBD2
TGTGCCACCGCTCCTAGCGGGAGGGTATACGAGCAGTACTTC
CATAPSGRVYEQYF
>many|TRBV19|TRBJ2-6|.
TGTGCCACACGAAGACCCGCTGGGGCCAACGTCCTGACTTTC
CATRRPAGANVLTF
>many|TRBV28|TRBJ2-5|TRBD1
TGTGCCAGCGACCCGGGACAGGGGGGAGTAGAGACCCAGTACTTC
CASDPGQGGVETQYF
>few|TRBV3-1|TRBJ1-3|.
TGTGCCAGCAACCAAGCTGGGGCCTCTGGTCGAAACACCATATATTTT
CASNQAGASGRNTIYF
>many|TRBV12-3/TRBV12-4|TRBJ2-5|.
TGTGCCAGCAGTTTAGGGTCACGAGTGGACCAGTACTTC
CASSLGSRVDQYF
>many|TRBV6-2/TRBV6-3|TRBJ2-7|.
TGTGCCAGCAGTCCACGACTAGTCCCTGACGAGCAGTACTTC
CASSPRLVPDEQYF
>once|TRBV7-8|TRBJ1-1|TRBD1
TGTGCCAGCCGGACAGGGTACATTGGCACTGAAGCTTTCTTT
CASRTGYIGTEAFF
>many|TRBV6-2/TRBV6-3|TRBJ2-7|.
TGTGCCAGCAGTTCTTTAGCGGTCTCCTACGAGCAGTACTTC
CASSSLAVSYEQYF
>many|TRBV29-1|TRBJ2-7|.
TGCAGCGTTGCCAGCGGTAATGGGTACGAGCAGTACTTC
CSVASGNGYEQYF